This T cell receptor (beta chain) is from a study of Ad26.COV2.S vaccination and SARS-CoV-2 variants (dated by TCRdb to the early 2020s). Broadly, across the study: Vaccine-arm donors were drawn from COV1001, a multicentre, randomized, double-blind, placebo-controlled phase I-IIa trial of Ad26.COV2.S in healthy adults. Ad26.COV2.S was administered intramuscularly at 5 x 10^10 or 1 x 10^11 viral particles, either as a single shot or as two shots given 56 days apart. A total of roughly 32 samples were included in the TCR-sequenced set, comprising around 19 Ad26.COV2.S vaccine recipients, 5 placebo recipients and 8 SARS-CoV-2 convalescent individuals. Trial participants were randomized into five groups of five, in which low-dose or high-dose Ad26.COV2.S was given once or twice, or placebo was given on both occasions. TCRbeta repertoire sequencing was used to assess the specificity and breadth of SARS-CoV-2-reactive T cell receptors after Ad26.COV2.S vaccination. Investigators remained blinded to trial group allocation during experiments and outcome assessment. Paper-wide results and their limitations: The study was not powered to compare responses between vaccine doses or regimens. Compared with placebo recipients, Ad26.COV2.S recipients showed higher spike-specific TCR breadth (P = 0.0014). Substantial breadth of spike-specific CD8+ and CD4+ T cell responses was reported after vaccination. Non-spike TCR breadth was comparable between vaccine and placebo recipients, consistent with the vaccine containing only spike. The authors noted that total T cell responses may have been underestimated by the TCR breadth and depth analyses.

As concerns this clone: It lacks a known antigen. Base qualities are not at hand, and no much larger clone is one base apart.

The meaning of the sample's treatment or condition label: around 19 received Ad26.COV2.S at low or high dose, single or two shots; roughly five received placebo; per-sample allocation not given. For vaccine and placebo recipients, the sequenced repertoires came from samples collected on day 63 after the first injection. Between 29 July and 7 August 2020, Cohort 1b enrolled 25 adults aged 18-55 years at one site in Boston, USA. Ad26.COV2.S was a replication-incompetent adenovirus type 26 vector expressing a prefusion-stabilized SARS-CoV-2 spike protein from the original Wuhan strain. TCRbeta CDR3 regions were sequenced with the immunoSEQ Assay. After extraction, genomic DNA underwent amplification by bias-controlled multiplex PCR, followed by high-throughput sequencing. For the original study's pipeline: Collapsing and filtering of sequences were performed to quantify the absolute abundance of each unique TCRbeta CDR3 region. T cell fraction was estimated by normalizing TCRbeta template counts to usable DNA, with usable DNA measured through amplification of reference genes found in all nucleated cells. Repertoire TCRs were annotated as SARS-CoV-2-specific by exact matching of V gene, CDR3 amino acid sequence and J gene to a known reactive TCR set. MIRA supplied the reference SARS-CoV-2 TCR set, which was filtered for enrichment in COVID-19-positive ImmuneCODE repertoires so that public or cross-reactive TCRs were removed. Based on the MIRA antigens, annotated TCRs were further analysed at the level of specific ORF or position within ORF. Depth was the summed frequency of annotated unique rearrangements, while breadth was defined as annotated unique rearrangements over total unique productive rearrangements. Group comparisons of TCR breadth used two-sided Wilcoxon rank-sum tests. TCRdb took over this immuneACCESS table, retaining in-frame rearrangements with V and J assigned. Such tables are incomplete; in checked studies, under half of the missing clones stem from an unresolved V gene, and the remainder is unexplained. V and J calls and clone size are those listed in that table; D and trimming were worked out from the DNA. The sample table contains 440,000 or so clones; only one count was recorded for 80% to 90% of them. The ten largest account for about 1.5% of the sample.

The CDR3, from cysteine to phenylalanine, totals 14 residues. This entry keeps only the CDR3 DNA: 42 bases, framed from base 1. Sequences SGHAT (CDR1) and FQDESV (CDR2) are obtained from the germline V gene (reference sequence). V loses 1 base, J loses 4 bases, and the germline ends lie 9 bases apart. The chain couples TRBV11-1 to TRBJ2-3, with the D gene call left open. The sample in question was peripheral blood, obtained in a trial of Ad26.COV2.S vaccine versus placebo. The receptor was isolated from a person aged 18-60 years who received the Ad26.COV2.S COVID-19 vaccine or a placebo. The CDR3: CASSLVDGADTQYF. In nucleotides, the sequence is TGTGCCAGCAGCTTAGTTGATGGAGCAGATACGCAGTATTTT.